The 14 T cell receptor beta chains given below trace back to one sample, sequenced in a study of identical twins (dated by TCRdb to 2016 to 2018). Libraries were prepared through 5' RACE. Instrument on record: Illumina HiSeq 2000. Using fastp at Q25 and MiXCR, TCRdb reprocessed the public reads and kept productive beta chains. Each CDR3 protein appears once, grouped with its most common genes and DNA. This sample lists more than 1.5 million distinct CDR3 sequences; under 35% were detected once. The top ten constitute about 0.25% of the sample. Specimen: cord blood. The source is a newborn girl in good health.

This clonotype was detected once. One end of the junction fails to match germline, which may point to a read error. The J gene is TRBJ2-1, the V gene TRBV27; no clear D. This CDR3 region has 14 residues. Germline assignment: CDR1 MNHEY and CDR2 SMNVEV (reference sequence). CDR3 amino acids: CAGSSSTLSYEQFF. CDR3 DNA sequence: TGTGCCGGCAGTTCCTCGACTCTTTCCTACGAGCAGTTCTTC.

The sample holds a few counts of this clonotype. The chain has TRBV7-2 and TRBJ2-4; 11 bases are a match to TRBD2. Trimming removed 0 bases from V and 5 bases from J; junction bases left unmatched: 3. Germline CDR1 is SGHTA and CDR2 is FQGNSA. This CDR3 region has 16 residues. The CDR3 sequence is CASSLALAGVENIQYF. As DNA, the CDR3 is TGTGCCAGCAGCTTAGCACTAGCGGGAGTGGAAAACATTCAGTACTTC.

This clonotype was recorded a few times. The V call is TRBV6-6, the J call TRBJ1-6, with TRBD1 as a possible D gene (5 bases). Germline assignment: CDR1 MNHNY and CDR2 SVGAGI (reference sequence). V lost 6 bases to trimming and J lost 9 bases, with 12 bases between them. The CDR3 runs 13 residues. CDR3 region: CASRIHRLSPLHF. The CDR3 region has the DNA TGTGCCAGCAGGATACACAGGCTTTCACCCCTCCACTTT.

The chain is built from TRBV7-7 and TRBJ2-3, with 7 bases fitting TRBD2. CDR3 size: 15 residues. The J segment lost 7 bases and the V segment lost 1 base, leaving 8 bases of the junction unmatched. The germline gives CDR1 SSHAT, CDR2 FNYEAQ (reference sequence). The CDR3: CASSLDWGLPYTQYF. The CDR3, as DNA: TGTGCCAGCAGCTTAGATTGGGGACTACCCTATACGCAGTATTTT.

This clonotype was recorded at least ten times. This chain links TRBV12-3 or TRBV12-4 with TRBJ1-5; D gene unclear. Deletions cut 6 bases from V and 5 bases from J, with 11 bases between. This CDR3 has 13 residues. CDR3 coding DNA: TGTGCCAGCAGCACCCAAGGGTATCAGCCCCAGCATTTT. It translates to CASSTQGYQPQHF.

This clonotype has more than one count but fewer than ten. The V and J genes are TRBV4-1 and TRBJ2-3, with TRBD2 matching over 10 bases. Trimming removed 1 base from V and 4 bases from J; junction bases left unmatched: 5. This CDR3 region has 16 residues. Looked up from germline, CDR1 is MGHRA and CDR2 is YSYEKL. CDR3 amino acids: CASSQGSGGASDTQYF. For the CDR3, the DNA is TGCGCCAGCAGCCAAGGAAGCGGGGGGGCCTCAGATACGCAGTATTTT.

This clonotype was seen more than once but under ten times. The gene calls are TRBV20-1 and TRBJ1-5; tentative D call: TRBD1 (5 bases). V was clipped by 3 bases and J by 6 bases, with 18 bases between them. The CDR3 has 15 amino acids. In germline, CDR1 is DFQATT, CDR2 SNEGSKA (reference sequence). The CDR3 DNA is TGCAGTGCTAGCAGCGGCCAGGGCTTCGGTCAGCCCCAGCATTTT. Its protein product is CSASSGQGFGQPQHF.

The chain couples TRBV20-1 to TRBJ1-4; D is uncertain. CDR3 length: 14 residues. Germline CDR1 is DFQATT and CDR2 is SNEGSKA (reference sequence). The CDR3 is CSSGTGFRHEKLFF. As DNA, the CDR3 is TGCAGCTCTGGAACGGGGTTCAGGCACGAAAAACTGTTTTTT.

This clonotype appeared a few times. This chain uses TRBV5-5 with TRBJ2-7, with D maybe TRBD1 (5 bases). V was clipped by 0 bases and J by 0 bases, with 19 bases between them. The CDR3 sequence is 18 residues long. Germline assignment: CDR1 SGHKS and CDR2 YYEKEE (reference sequence). In DNA form, the CDR3 reads TGTGCCAGCAGCTTGGCGGACATAGGGATTCCCTCCTCCTACGAGCAGTACTTC. It codes for CASSLADIGIPSSYEQYF. Complete variable domain (other parts from reference TRBV5-5 and TRBJ2-7): DAGVTQSPTHLIKTRGQQVTLRCSPISGHKSVSWYQQVLGQGPQFIFQYYEKEERGRGNFPDRFSARQFPNYSSELNVNALLLGDSALYLCASSLADIGIPSSYEQYFGPGTRLTVT.

This clonotype turned up a few times. The chain is built from TRBV20-1 and TRBJ2-1; D not resolved. CDR3 length: 11 amino acids. V lost 6 bases and J 6 bases, leaving 9 bases between the germline ends. CDR1 is DFQATT, CDR2 SNEGSKA, per germline (reference sequence). CDR3 nucleotide sequence: TGCAGTGCCATATTAACCAATGAGCAGTTCTTC. It encodes CSAILTNEQFF.

The chain links TRBV7-2 to TRBJ2-3; D gene uncertain. V was trimmed by 5 bases and J by 1 base, leaving 13 bases between them. Germline CDR1 and CDR2: SGHTA and FQGNSA. This CDR3 contains 15 residues. Here the CDR3 reads CASSMDRRRTDTQYF. The DNA of the CDR3 is TGTGCCAGCAGCATGGACCGCCGTCGCACAGATACGCAGTATTTT.

On this clonotype itself: A much larger clone lies a single base off, so this may be a read error. The V and J genes are TRBV29-1 and TRBJ2-5, with TRBD1 as a possible D gene (6 bases). Trimming removed 7 bases at V and 11 bases at J, with 26 bases between. This CDR3 has 14 residues. Per the germline V gene, CDR1 is SQVTM and CDR2 is ANQGSEA. CDR3 bases: TGCAGCGCCCCAATCCTACAGGGTTACAATGAGCAGTACTTC. It yields the protein CSAPILQGYNEQYF.

This clonotype was found a few times. The V and J genes are TRBV24-1 and TRBJ2-1; D is uncertain. The CDR3 consists of 13 residues. The V and J ends lost 1 base and 4 bases respectively, with 4 bases between them. Looked up from germline, CDR1 is KGHDR and CDR2 is SFDVKD. DNA of the CDR3: TGTGCCACCAGTGATTTCCCTTACAATGAGCAGTTCTTC. Residues: CATSDFPYNEQFF.

This clonotype turned up a few times. The chain employs TRBV7-9 and TRBJ2-7; TRBD2 matches 11 bases. With 5 bases clipped from V and 3 bases from J, the junction kept 12 bases outside the gene matches. Germline CDR1 SEHNR, CDR2 FQNEAQ (reference sequence). The CDR3 runs to 17 residues. CDR3 in amino acids: CASSPSFSGRVIYEQYF. CDR3 in DNA: TGTGCCAGCAGCCCCTCCTTTAGCGGGAGGGTGATCTACGAGCAGTACTTC.